This entry features one TCR beta chain sequence. No antigen is known for it. This specimen belongs to a study of cytotoxic CD8 clonotypes in ibrutinib-treated CLL. Study results and limitations: Clonality measured at baseline exceeded age-matched healthy donors, tracking circulating CD8+ T-cell counts.

The intended depth for sequencing was 1 in 200,000 to 1 in 1 million T cells. Profiled with immunoSEQ multiplex PCR; TCRdb holds only in-frame clones, not every one. The table records approximately 330,000 clones, 80% of them present only once. The CDR3 runs 15 residues. Trimming took off 3 bases at V and 0 bases at J, with 9 bases between the two ends. CDR1 and CDR2 from the germline V gene are LNHDA and SQIVND (reference sequence). The sequence derives from a human donor with chronic lymphocytic leukemia. The sequences come from PBMCs, collected before ibrutinib treatment. The chain uses TRBV19 and TRBJ1-5; D possibly corresponds to TRBD1 (5 bases). CDR3 sequence (DNA): TGTGCCAGTAGTATCGACAGAATTAGCAATCAGCCCCAGCATTTT. Translating gives CASSIDRISNQPQHF.